Sequencing of this T cell receptor beta chain was carried out in a study of blood T cell repertoires in COVID-19. Study as a whole: Whether acute or convalescent, the COVID-19 samples came from the United States, Italy and Spain. The analysed material was cDNA or gDNA that came from T cells, B-cell-depleted T cells, or PBMCs.

In the original processing: Scientists estimated how many nucleated cells there were by amplifying reference gene primers. The data were produced by immunoSEQ multiplex PCR, yet TCRdb's version contains in-frame clones alone and is incomplete. V and J calls and clone size are as listed in that table; D and trimming were resolved from the DNA. This sample has roughly 190,000 clones; about nine tenths occur once, and the top ten carry approximately 9.9%. It was during active infection that Seattle patients were enrolled and then longitudinally followed. The V gene lost 6 bases and the J gene lost 2 bases, with 14 bases spanning the gap. Germline V gives CDR1 MNHEY, CDR2 SVGAGI. This CDR3 has 14 amino acids.

This sequence joins TRBV6-5 and TRBJ2-7, with D maybe TRBD2 (6 bases). The sample consisted of peripheral blood. This clonotype originated in an older woman with COVID-19, enrolled during active disease. CDR3 residues: CASRARRGPYEQYF. The CDR3 DNA is TGTGCCAGCAGGGCTAGGAGGGGTCCCTACGAGCAGTACTTC.